This T cell receptor (beta chain) was identified in a study of identical twins. Notes on this clonotype: The antigen is unknown.

Study results and limitations: Weaker excess sharing between twins was seen in beta out-of-frame sequences.

With template switching, a universal primer site was added, and the cDNA carried unique molecular identifiers. One entry per CDR3 protein results from TCRdb running MiXCR on the 5' RACE reads. The data contain around 290,000 distinct CDR3 sequences, over 8.5% of them singletons. The V and J ends lost 5 bases and 0 bases respectively, with 26 bases between them. Germline-derived CDR1 and CDR2 are MNHNS and SASEGT. This CDR3 spans 19 amino acids. The data were also submitted as part of a second study, on yellow fever vaccine responses in identical twins.

This receptor was obtained from a woman younger than 30 in good health. Sequenced input: CD8+ T cells sorted from blood. The chain combines TRBV6-1 with TRBJ2-7; D may be TRBD1 (6 bases). CDR3 DNA: TGTGCCAGCAGTCCCAACACACTGGGGCAGGGGCTATACTCCTACGAGCAGTACTTC. Its protein product is CASSPNTLGQGLYSYEQYF.